The source of this T cell receptor (beta chain) is a study of cytomegalovirus exposure and HLA in healthy donors listed by TCRdb under 2017. Some background on the complete study: According to an earlier analysis of 587 of the donors, 150 million to 200 million T cells yielded 90 million to 140 million unique TCR beta sequences and approximately 280 Gb of sequence data. Roughly 300 gigabases of sequencing data and tens of millions of unique TCR sequences were included in an early release covering over 600 HLA-typed donors. Of the roughly 390 genotyped donors, approximately 81% were placed in the genetic ancestry cluster associated with self-reported Caucasian donors. The study was designed to test whether signatures of past pathogen exposure could be identified by cataloging public T cell receptors. The study profiled the T cell repertoires of 666 subjects by immunosequencing and related them to cytomegalovirus serostatus. Besides the first cohort of around 670 subjects, a separate validation cohort made up of roughly 120 different subjects was used. To predict cytomegalovirus infection status, the study combined high-throughput TCR immunosequencing, statistical association of individual TCRs with disease status, and machine learning. A later analysis re-analyzed previously published TCR beta repertoires from roughly 690 donors and added high-resolution HLA genotyping to study TCR occurrence patterns. In the later analysis, no new phenotypic data were used to find candidate immune exposures; instead, reliance was placed on TCR beta sequences and their occurrence across donors. In an earlier analysis of 587 of the donors, high-throughput TCR beta sequencing was used to judge whether each TCR beta V gene segment behaved as functional or pseudogenic. Donor age, sex, ethnicity and CMV serostatus were compiled together with the repertoire data. In a later genetic analysis, genome-wide SNP genotypes for about three fifths of the 666 donors were used, and that subset was treated as a discovery cohort. Every repertoire in the discovery cohort had been generated on one and the same sequencing platform. Both class I and class II loci were covered by HLA typing, at four-digit resolution. Typing coverage differed by locus: A, B, C, DRB1 and DQB1 were typed in about 620-640 donors, DQA1 in roughly 510, DPA1 in around 610, and DPB1 in about 450. Because of strong linkage in the cohort, a handful of DR-DQ haplotypes were treated as single units for association and clustering. Among around 400 genotyped donors of the cohort, an average of approximately 240,000 unique TCR beta nucleotide sequences were sequenced per donor, around 18% of them non-productive. On the study overall, not on this receptor specifically: A later analysis found that HLA-associated TCR beta chains were more clonally expanded and had lower generation probabilities than equally common non-associated chains. Because HLA typing was missing for some donors at each locus, association tests included only the typed subset. Some IMGT-functional V segments, including TRBV6-2 and TRBV6-3, could not be told apart with the 87-base-pair reads, so those segments were excluded. Sequencing depth was assumed to be roughly uniform across donors in the presence/absence analyses, though that assumption may not hold. In the study, some 160 TCR beta chains were listed as associated with cytomegalovirus. A cluster of highly shared sequence variants was judged likely to represent a technical artifact of the sequencing pipeline. A later genetic analysis associated a missense DCLRE1C variant with V-gene and J-gene trimming of TCR beta chains, and an independent cohort replicated the association. Broadly in line with IMGT annotations, most TCR beta V segments showed up in productive rearrangements about 87% or about 30% of the time in an earlier analysis of roughly 590 of the donors. The authors suggested that the approach could potentially be extended to other disease states and immunological phenotypes. For the cohort, immune exposure information was limited to CMV serostatus. A further reported finding was that TCR beta sequences accurately predicted the HLA-A and HLA-B alleles for most subjects in the first cohort. When HLA alleles, especially DR and DQ, strongly co-occurred, attributing TCR associations to individual alleles was difficult. In vitro tests confirmed that three of the cytomegalovirus-associated TCR beta chains recognize cytomegalovirus antigens. According to a later analysis, most CMV-associated TCR beta chains appeared to be HLA-restricted, and the HLA associations seemed to be driven largely by CMV exposure. At a false discovery rate of 0.05, a later analysis linked roughly 17,000 TCR beta sequences to specific HLA alleles. Compared with the approximately 670-donor mean, donors in an Asian-associated ancestry cluster had fewer N-insertions in productive TCRs, according to a later genetic analysis. Around 16 rarely observed V segments, including chromosome 9 orphons, were excluded from the earlier analysis of almost 600 of the donors because counts were too low. This cohort had only TCR beta chains sequenced, and the lack of alpha or paired-chain data limited which features could be detected. While some public TCRs were present in many individuals, most TCR sequences turned up only very rarely across donors. In a later analysis, TCR association rates were found to vary across HLA loci, with the most associated TCRs seen for DRB1 alleles and the fewest for HLA-C alleles. Cytomegalovirus status was reported to be diagnosed by the classifier with high specificity and sensitivity in both the original and validation cohorts. Several of the top co-occurrence clusters appeared to be linked to parvovirus B19, influenza, CMV and Epstein-Barr virus, according to a later analysis. Linkage disequilibrium might explain the correlated functional status among segregating V segments, but an unknown experimental factor could not be ruled out.

Library preparation employed the immunoSEQ multiplex PCR assay. A mixture of 60 forward primers for TCR Vbeta segments and 13 reverse primers for TCR Jbeta segments was used in the multiplex PCR. A multiplex PCR assay on genomic DNA amplified the CDR3 region of rearranged TCR beta genes. The Illumina HiSeq System was used to sequence the amplified TCR beta libraries as 87-base-pair reads. Per the authors' processing: A later analysis counted approximately 74 million unique TCR beta chains across the 600 to 850 repertoires, and around 12 million of these chains were shared by at least two donors. A nearest-neighbor algorithm error-corrected the raw reads and collapsed the reads into unique sequences, merging closely related sequences to remove PCR and sequencing errors. To assign V, D and J gene segments, CDR3 sequences were aligned to IMGT reference sequences. For a sequence to be retained, at least a six-nucleotide match to both a V gene segment and a J gene segment was required. Rearrangements were called productive when the CDR3 lacked stop codons and stayed in frame with V and J; all others were non-productive. Following IMGT convention, CDR3 was defined as the stretch from the second conserved V-encoded cysteine to the conserved J-encoded phenylalanine. The earlier analysis of about 560 of the donors excluded any sequence lacking an unambiguous match to a single V gene segment. An earlier analysis of several hundred of the donors classified V segments as functional when productive rearrangements were above 56.7% and as segregating when the standard deviation between donors was above 5%. To diagnose cytomegalovirus status from the catalog of TCR beta chain sequences, a statistical classification framework was built. In a later analysis, TCR nucleotide sequences were compared against IMGT/GENE-DB human TR gene sequences so that V and J genes could be assigned. In a later analysis, CDR3 sequences and most-parsimonious VDJ recombination scenarios were assigned using the TCRdist pipeline. In a later analysis, each TCR beta chain was defined by its CDR3 amino acid sequence together with its V-gene family, and reads lacking a unique V-gene family were excluded. As a way to deal with suspected cross-contamination and a sequencing artifact, a later analysis dropped 450 to 700 nucleotide sequences that were highly shared and had low generation probability. In a later analysis, a clonal expansion index was calculated for each public chain from normalized within-repertoire ranks of inferred template counts. Generation probabilities in a later analysis came from a VDJ recombination model fitted to out-of-frame rearrangements, and those results were checked against IGoR. A later analysis scored TCR-TCR, TCR-HLA and TCR-CMV co-occurrence with hypergeometric tests, applying a repertoire-size bias correction to TCR pairs. A later analysis estimated false discovery rates by permuting HLA or CMV assignments 20 times. In a later analysis, co-occurring TCRs were grouped using DBSCAN, with TCRdist sequence similarity added in when clustering inside HLA-allele-positive subsets. Co-occurrence clustering excluded repertoires with fewer than 30,000 or more than 120,000 public chains, plus five with anomalous nucleotide sharing. In its TCRdb copy, this immuneACCESS table keeps in-frame sequences only and misses some clones. Where compared with another copy, unresolved V genes explain less than half of these, and the others have no known cause. That table supplies the V and J calls and clone size; D and trimming were determined from the DNA. This sample gives around 90,000 clones in total; approximately 81% of them show up just once. Over 7% of the sample lies in the top ten.

CDR1 SGDLS and CDR2 YYNGEE are derived from the germline V gene. The CDR3, cysteine through phenylalanine, is 16 amino acids long. The read is trimmed to its CDR3 DNA, 48 bases read in frame from base 1. From V the trimming removes 3 bases and from J it removes 5 bases, while the gene matches leave 9 bases of the junction unaccounted for. This clone was detected only once. Its antigen remains undetermined. No quality values exist for individual bases; no much larger clone is one base distant. The cohort was made up of roughly 670 healthy bone marrow donors. At the time of sampling, all cohort members were nominally healthy, though unrecorded immune exposures were likely present. The donor was CMV seropositive and was included in the group of 250 to 350 seropositive cohort members. A peripheral blood sample was collected from each donor, and TCR beta sequencing was performed on peripheral blood mononuclear cells. The Qiagen DNeasy Blood Extraction Kit was used to extract genomic DNA from the blood cell samples.

The clonotype originates from a man aged 35 to 55 in good health and CMV-seropositive. What was sequenced was PBMCs. The chain was built from TRBV9 and TRBJ2-5, and 11 bases in between align with TRBD2. The DNA sequence reads TGTGCCAGCAGCGGCAATAGCGGGAGGGCCGAGGAGACCCAGTACTTC. This sequence encodes CASSGNSGRAEETQYF.